The 5 T cell receptor beta chains listed next were all sequenced from one sample in a study of PD-L1 blockade in urothelial cancer (dated by TCRdb to the late 2010s). Library construction relied on the immunoSEQ multiplex PCR assay. The source is immuneACCESS, and TCRdb retained only in-frame sequences with V and J called. Part of the clones is not carried over; for the studies checked, unresolved V genes explain less than half of this, and the remainder is unexplained. Present in this sample are tens of thousands of clones, about 83% of which were seen just once. Of the sample, about 8.6% is held by the ten largest clones. In the paper's terms, the time point label means: pretreatment peripheral blood. The sample here was PBMCs, taken around atezolizumab (anti-PD-L1) treatment. The origin of the receptors is a woman in her seventies with urothelial cancer.

This clone was picked up one time. V usage is TRBV6-1 and J usage is TRBJ1-2; D unresolved. V gave up 8 bases and J gave up 4 bases, with 11 bases separating them. Germline V lookup: CDR1 MNHNS, CDR2 SASEGT. The CDR3 runs to 12 residues. CDR3 amino acids: CASHRDFYGYTF. The CDR3 bases are TGTGCCAGCCATCGGGATTTCTATGGCTACACCTTC.

This clone was counted a single time. This sequence joins TRBV5-4 and TRBJ2-1; perhaps TRBD2 as D (6 bases). CDR3 length: 15 residues. Germline loops: CDR1 SGHNT, CDR2 YYREEE (reference sequence). Trimming left V 4 bases short and J 0 bases short, with 11 bases between. The CDR3 sequence: CASSRRDSSYNEQFF. In nucleotides, the CDR3 is TGTGCCAGCAGCCGAAGGGACTCCTCCTACAATGAGCAGTTCTTC.

This chain connects TRBV4-1 to TRBJ2-3, with TRBD2 identical over 7 bases. Germline lookup yields CDR1 MGHRA and CDR2 YSYEKL. CDR3 length equals 17 residues. V lost 4 bases and J lost 1; bases outside the gene matches: 11. CDR3 amino acids: CASSPKGSSGRTDTQYF. Here the CDR3 DNA reads TGCGCCAGCAGCCCGAAGGGGTCTAGCGGCCGCACAGATACGCAGTATTTT.

This clone was observed a single time. The CDR3 DNA follows: TGTGCCAGCAGCCCCACACCCGATGAGCAGTTCTTC. It encodes CASSPTPDEQFF. The chain links TRBV28 to TRBJ2-1; no clear D. The germline V gene encodes CDR1 MDHEN and CDR2 SYDVKM. This CDR3 contains 12 residues. V lost 6 bases to trimming and J lost 8 bases, with 11 bases between them.

The genes are TRBV11-2 and TRBJ2-3, with 8 positions matching TRBD2. Germline loops: CDR1 SGHAT, CDR2 FQNNGV. V shed 5 bases, J shed 5 bases, and the junction held 9 bases outside the gene matches. The CDR3 totals 15 residues. The CDR3 loop is CASSGGAGVLDTQYF. CDR3 DNA: TGTGCCAGCAGCGGAGGAGCGGGAGTTCTAGATACGCAGTATTTT.